Listed below are T cell receptor beta chains from one sample, sequenced in a study of blood T cell repertoires in COVID-19. The method was immunoSEQ multiplex PCR; TCRdb's version includes in-frame clones alone and lacks a portion of them. The sample contains about 230,000 clones, roughly 85% of which appear only once. Source material: peripheral blood. The receptors come from a woman in her sixties or seventies with active or convalescent COVID-19. CDR3s include the opening cysteine and the closing phenylalanine or tryptophan. Where a row states a size, it is once, few, many or the class of an expanded clone; other rows omit it.

NA	TRBV18	TRBJ2-7	CASSPPGQGSYEQYF
NA	TRBV20-1	TRBJ2-3	CSASGTSRAQYF
once	TRBV10-1	TRBJ1-2	CASSAGGYGYTF
few	TRBV7-2	TRBJ1-5	CASSTPSRGPQPQHF
NA	TRBV7-3	TRBJ2-1	CASSPGGSSYNEQFF
NA	TRBV28	TRBJ2-5	CASSRGGGRETQYF
NA	TRBV29-1	TRBJ2-7	CSVEEGRGYEQYF
NA	TRBV7-2	TRBJ2-7	CASRNQRGRSYEQYF
NA	TRBV27	TRBJ1-6	CASSPQTGASGSPLHF
NA	TRBV3-1/TRBV3-2	TRBJ1-1	CASSQAGYTEAFF
NA	TRBV30	TRBJ2-5	CAWSLETQYF
NA	TRBV5-1	TRBJ1-1	CASSLARDRGAEAFF
NA	TRBV29-1	TRBJ1-1	CSVVETGENTEAFF
NA	TRBV7-8	TRBJ2-5	CASSLADSTSGRARETQYF
NA	TRBV13	TRBJ2-5	CASSLLAVQETQYF
NA	TRBV6-2/TRBV6-3	TRBJ2-1	CASSYAGTGRNEQFF
NA	TRBV4-2	TRBJ1-2	CASSQEVVTMGQATNYGYTF
few	TRBV29-1	TRBJ2-7	CSVDSAGQGRDEQYF
NA	TRBV27	TRBJ1-2	CASSLKGQYYGYTF
NA	TRBV19	TRBJ2-1	CASSSMGQGAKNEQFF
NA	TRBV19	TRBJ2-6	CASSWTGGAGANVLTF
NA	TRBV11-3	TRBJ2-2	CASSLLTGHTGELFF
NA	TRBV3-1/TRBV3-2	TRBJ1-2	CASSQGANYGYTF
once	TRBV19	TRBJ2-2	CASSILATNTGELFF
NA	TRBV28	TRBJ1-1	CASMKPYFNTEAFF
NA	TRBV29-1	TRBJ1-2	CSSDRGGGDGYTF
NA	TRBV4-1	TRBJ2-1	CASSPRIANSYNEQFF
NA	TRBV10-3	TRBJ2-7	CAIGLTAVGYEQYF
few	TRBV18	TRBJ2-3	CASSPSLASGSIDTQYF
few	TRBV10-2	TRBJ2-3	CASHLTPGDTQYF
NA	TRBV29-1	TRBJ1-6	CSVRTGDNSPLHF
NA	TRBV6-6	TRBJ2-2	CASSKTAGAPTGELFF
NA	TRBV7-2	TRBJ1-2	CASSSSRDRGGYTF
few	TRBV12-3/TRBV12-4	TRBJ1-5	CASSLGQGRPQHF
NA	TRBV14	TRBJ2-1	CASSQLAGGSYNEQFF
NA	TRBV5-1	TRBJ2-5	CASSGTSGGAVETQYF
NA	TRBV28	TRBJ1-2	CASSFSQDRSYGYTF
NA	TRBV7-2	TRBJ2-5	CASSTYRVPMGKETQYF
NA	TRBV6-5	TRBJ2-3	CASRAGGLWDTQYF
NA	TRBV3-1/TRBV3-2	TRBJ2-7	CASSQDSRGSWQYF
NA	TRBV7-9	TRBJ2-7	CASSLDLGVEGYEQYF
NA	TRBV27	TRBJ1-1	CASSFGDRGGTEAFF
NA	TRBV19	TRBJ2-5	CASSMRARGEETQYF
NA	TRBV2	TRBJ1-6	CASTQGGGTSPLHF
NA	TRBV20-1	TRBJ1-2	CSGATDGYTF
NA	TRBV7-9	TRBJ2-7	CASSSTYEQYF
NA	TRBV10-3	TRBJ1-2	CAISGADLANYGYTF
NA	TRBV5-4	TRBJ1-6	CASSRAGTGRNSPLHF
NA	TRBV12-3/TRBV12-4	TRBJ2-7	CASSRRIAYEQYF
NA	TRBV3-1/TRBV3-2	TRBJ2-7	CASSFWTGGTSYEQYF
NA	TRBV6-5	TRBJ1-4	CASTQGGGEKLFF
NA	TRBV3-1/TRBV3-2	TRBJ1-2	CASSQGQNYGYTF
NA	TRBV5-5	TRBJ1-4	CASSEGTGNEKLFF
NA	TRBV3-1/TRBV3-2	TRBJ1-3	CASSPGQRSSGNTIYF
NA	TRBV5-1	TRBJ2-7	CASSLGTSGIYEQYF
NA	TRBV6-6	TRBJ2-7	CASSYEAGANYEQYF
NA	TRBV6-5	TRBJ1-1	CASLESLGNTEAFF
few	TRBV7-9	TRBJ2-4	CASSVTPGGGAKNIQYF
NA	TRBV6-5	TRBJ2-7	CASRGIGRGDEQYF
NA	TRBV5-1	TRBJ2-5	CASGDSTGGAETQYF